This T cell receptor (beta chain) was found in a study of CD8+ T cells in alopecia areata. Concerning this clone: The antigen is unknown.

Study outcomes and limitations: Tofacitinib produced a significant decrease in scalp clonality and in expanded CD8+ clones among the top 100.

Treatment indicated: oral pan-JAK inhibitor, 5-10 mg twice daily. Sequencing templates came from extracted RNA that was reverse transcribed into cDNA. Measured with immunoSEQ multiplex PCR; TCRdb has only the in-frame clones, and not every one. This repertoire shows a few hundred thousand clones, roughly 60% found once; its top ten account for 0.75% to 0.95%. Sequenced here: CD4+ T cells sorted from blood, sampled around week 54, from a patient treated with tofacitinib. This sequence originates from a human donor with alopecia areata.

In DNA form, the CDR3 reads TGTGCCAGTAGTCGGGACAGGCCAAGGAGCTCCTACAATGAGCAGTTCTTC. Its protein is CASSRDRPRSSYNEQFF. The J gene is TRBJ2-1, the V gene TRBV19; 8 bases match TRBD1. The V gene end was trimmed by 5 bases and the J gene end by 0 bases; junction bases not matched to a gene: 9. Germline assignment: CDR1 LNHDA and CDR2 SQIVND (reference sequence). This CDR3 is built from 17 residues.